This T cell receptor (beta chain) was identified in a study of cytomegalovirus exposure and HLA in healthy donors. With respect to this clone: Its antigen is undetermined.

Points from the study as a whole: It was only CMV serostatus that was available as immune exposure information. Despite most TCR sequences being rare, some public TCRs occurred in many donors.

Amplification used 60 Vbeta primers and 13 Jbeta primers. Sequencing was performed with immunoSEQ multiplex PCR; in TCRdb, only in-frame clones are kept and a portion is missing. The table has 55,000 to 75,000 clones, about 87% seen once. Unmatched junction bases numbered 4, after V lost 2 bases and J lost 5 bases. Germline values: CDR1 GTSNPN, CDR2 SVGIG (reference sequence). The CDR3 contains 14 residues. The sequenced material came from PBMCs. This TCR came from a man aged 18 to 29 in good health and CMV-seronegative. The rearrangement links TRBV30 to TRBJ2-1; 9 nucleotides line up with TRBD1. Here the CDR3 DNA reads TGTGCCTGGAGTTCGGACAGGGGAGACAATGAGCAGTTCTTC. Its translation: CAWSSDRGDNEQFF.